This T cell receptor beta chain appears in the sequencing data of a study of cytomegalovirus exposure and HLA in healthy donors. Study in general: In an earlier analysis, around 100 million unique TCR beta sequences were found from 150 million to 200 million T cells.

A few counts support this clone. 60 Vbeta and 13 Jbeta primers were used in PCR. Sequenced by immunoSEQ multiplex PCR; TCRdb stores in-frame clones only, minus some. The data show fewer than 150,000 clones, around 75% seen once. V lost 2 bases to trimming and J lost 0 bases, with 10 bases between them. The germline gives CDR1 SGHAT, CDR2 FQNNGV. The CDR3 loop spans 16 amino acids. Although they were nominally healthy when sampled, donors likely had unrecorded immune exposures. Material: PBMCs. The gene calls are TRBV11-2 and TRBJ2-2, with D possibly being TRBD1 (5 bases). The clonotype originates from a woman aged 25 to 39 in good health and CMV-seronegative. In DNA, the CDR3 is TGTGCCAGCAGCTTATCGGTAGGGGCGAACACCGGGGAGCTGTTTTTT. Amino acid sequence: CASSLSVGANTGELFF.